The 27 T cell receptor beta chains below were found in one sample sequenced in a study of blood T cell repertoires in COVID-19. Sequencing used immunoSEQ multiplex PCR; TCRdb keeps in-frame clones, though not all of them. The sample has roughly 120,000 clones; around three quarters are singletons. Sequencing used peripheral blood. These receptors came from an older woman with acute or convalescent COVID-19.

The CDR3 loop reads CASSQDASTSPLHF. The CDR3 nucleotides read TGTGCCAGCAGCCAAGACGCATCTACCTCACCCCTCCACTTT. The J gene is TRBJ1-6, the V gene TRBV3-1 (or the pseudogene TRBV3-2), with D unclear. The length of the CDR3 is 14 residues. CDR1 and CDR2 (germline): LGHDT, YNNKEL (reference sequence). Trimming took 0 bases from V and 10 from J, leaving 10 bases between them.

The rearrangement uses TRBV7-9 and TRBJ1-4, with a possible D match to TRBD1 (6 bases). CDR1 is SEHNR, CDR2 FQNEAQ, per germline (reference sequence). The V gene lost 6 bases and the J gene lost 3 bases, with 20 bases spanning the gap. This CDR3 has 17 residues. The chain's CDR3 is CASSYTGSVSANEKLFF. The CDR3 DNA is TGTGCCAGCAGTTATACAGGGTCCGTCTCGGCTAATGAAAAACTGTTTTTT. Looking up the rest from reference TRBV7-9 and TRBJ1-4 gives the full variable domain: DTGVSQNPRHKITKRGQNVTFRCDPISEHNRLYWYRQTLGQGPEFLTYFQNEAQLEKSRLLSDRFSAERPKGSFSTLEIQRTEQGDSAMYLCASSYTGSVSANEKLFFGSGTQLSVL.

V usage is TRBV6-5 and J usage is TRBJ2-7; D is possibly TRBD1 (5 bases). The V gene lost 8 bases and the J gene lost 0 bases, with 11 bases spanning the gap. CDR1 is MNHEY and CDR2 is SVGAGI in the germline V gene. The CDR3 has 13 amino acids. The CDR3 loop is CASRAGSSYEQYF. In DNA, the CDR3 is TGTGCCAGCCGGGCAGGGTCCTCCTACGAGCAGTACTTC.

CDR3 coding DNA: TGTGCCAGCAGCTTAGGACCGGGACTAGCGGGGGGGAGCTCCTACGAGCAGTACTTC. Amino acids: CASSLGPGLAGGSSYEQYF. The chain uses TRBV7-2 and TRBJ2-7, with 16 bases that match TRBD2. In germline, CDR1 is SGHTA, CDR2 FQGNSA. Trimming removed 1 base from V and 0 bases from J; junction bases left unmatched: 6. The CDR3 is 19 residues long.

The V and J genes are TRBV5-8 and TRBJ2-6; no clear D. V lost 0 bases and J lost 0, with 4 bases in between. The CDR3 length is 15 residues. Looked up from germline, CDR1 is SGHTS and CDR2 is YDEGEE. In DNA form, the CDR3 reads TGTGCCAGCAGCTTGGGAGTCTCTGGGGCCAACGTCCTGACTTTC. The encoded protein is CASSLGVSGANVLTF.

This clone showed up just once. The rearrangement links TRBV19 to TRBJ2-7; 8 bases line up with TRBD1. This CDR3 region has 15 residues. The germline gives CDR1 LNHDA, CDR2 SQIVND (reference sequence). The J segment lost 3 bases and the V segment lost 5 bases, leaving 9 bases of the junction unmatched. The CDR3 DNA sequence: TGTGCCAGTAGTTCCTCCGGGACAGGTATCTACGAGCAGTACTTC. Its translation: CASSSSGTGIYEQYF.

The V and J genes are TRBV6-5 and TRBJ1-3, with D unresolved. The CDR3 extends over 16 amino acids. Trimming pared 0 bases from V and 1 base from J, leaving 10 bases between. The germline V gene encodes CDR1 MNHEY and CDR2 SVGAGI. The CDR3 loop reads CASSYSRSGSGNTIYF. CDR3 sequence (DNA): TGTGCCAGCAGTTACTCGAGGTCGGGTTCTGGAAACACCATATATTTT.

V is TRBV12-3 or TRBV12-4 and J is TRBJ1-2; TRBD1 might be the D (6 bases). The V and J ends lost 5 bases and 2 bases respectively, with 9 bases between them. The CDR3 is 13 residues long. For the CDR3, the DNA is TGTGCCAGCAGTGAACAGGGAAACTATGGCTACACCTTC. It is translated as CASSEQGNYGYTF.

The CDR3 region is CASSQEVTGGMDIQYF. CDR3 DNA: TGCGCCAGCAGCCAAGAAGTGACAGGGGGTATGGACATTCAGTACTTC. The chain carries TRBV4-3 and TRBJ2-4; 9 positions match TRBD1. Trimming took 0 bases from V and 8 from J; bases not matched to a gene: 8. Germline CDR1 reads LGHNA; CDR2 reads YSLEER. This CDR3 is 16 amino acids long.

The CDR3 protein is CASSYRGRNSPLHF. In DNA, the CDR3 is TGTGCCAGCAGCTACAGGGGCCGTAATTCACCCCTCCACTTT. The chain recombines TRBV6-5 with TRBJ1-6; TRBD1 aligns across 7 bases. The ends lost 6 bases at V and 6 bases at J; junction bases unmatched: 5. This CDR3 region has 14 residues. Germline CDR1 and CDR2: MNHEY and SVGAGI.

The rearrangement uses TRBV27 and TRBJ2-3, with 7 bases fitting TRBD1. The CDR3 is 16 amino acids. CDR1 MNHEY and CDR2 SMNVEV come from the germline V gene (reference sequence). With 5 bases clipped from V and 3 bases from J, the junction kept 11 bases outside the gene matches. Written as DNA, the CDR3 is TGTGCCAGCAGTGCTTACAGGGGCCGGTATACAGATACGCAGTATTTT. It translates to CASSAYRGRYTDTQYF.

The V gene is TRBV20-1, the J gene TRBJ2-7, with D unclear. Trimming took off 3 bases at V and 3 bases at J, with 15 bases between the two ends. From germline, CDR1 is DFQATT and CDR2 SNEGSKA (reference sequence). The CDR3 runs 14 residues. CDR3 loop: CSASNPGLNYEQYF. The CDR3 nucleotides read TGCAGTGCTAGTAATCCAGGTTTAAACTACGAGCAGTACTTC.

The J gene is TRBJ2-1, the V gene TRBV11-3; perhaps TRBD2 as D (6 bases). Trimming shortened V by 4 bases and J by 7 bases, and 8 bases separated the two germline ends. CDR3 length equals 12 residues. Germline assignment: CDR1 SGHNT and CDR2 YENEEA. CDR3 protein: CASSSSDNEQFF. In nucleotides, the CDR3 is TGTGCCAGCAGCTCTAGCGATAATGAGCAGTTCTTC.

The rearrangement links TRBV7-3 to TRBJ1-2, with 8 bases matching TRBD1. CDR1 and CDR2 from the germline V gene are SGHTA and FQGTGA. J gave up 5 bases and V 1 base, and 6 bases lay outside the gene matches. This CDR3 has 15 residues. In DNA form, the CDR3 reads TGTGCCAGCAGCTTAAGTCCAGGGGGCGAGTATGGCTACACCTTC. Amino acid sequence: CASSLSPGGEYGYTF. Full variable domain (remainder filled in from reference TRBV7-3 and TRBJ1-2): GAGVSQTPSNKVTEKGKYVELRCDPISGHTALYWYRQSLGQGPEFLIYFQGTGAADDSGLPNDRFFAVRPEGSVSTLKIQRTERGDSAVYLCASSLSPGGEYGYTFGSGTRLTVV.

The table lists this clone with a count of one. The rearrangement joins TRBV19 to TRBJ1-1; no definite D call. The CDR3 contains 12 residues. V was shortened by 4 bases and J by 2 bases, with 5 bases between the two germline ends. Germline-derived CDR1 and CDR2 are LNHDA and SQIVND (reference sequence). CDR3 nucleotides: TGTGCCAGTAGTAGCAGAAACACTGAAGCTTTCTTT. It specifies CASSSRNTEAFF.

J is TRBJ2-7 and V is TRBV28; no firm D call. Between the trimmed V and J ends, which lost 6 bases and 1 base, there was a span of 19 bases. The germline CDR1 and CDR2 sequences are MDHEN and SYDVKM. This CDR3 has 16 amino acids. CDR3 residues: CASRPPAPEKSYEQYF. The CDR3 DNA reads as TGTGCCAGCAGACCCCCAGCCCCGGAGAAATCCTACGAGCAGTACTTC.

V and J are TRBV7-9 and TRBJ2-3, with TRBD1 matching 7 bases. Trimming took 4 bases from V and 6 from J; bases not matched to a gene: 10. The V gene's germline CDR1 is SEHNR and CDR2 FQNEAQ (reference sequence). The CDR3 has 15 amino acids. The CDR3 nucleotides read TGTGCCAGCAGCTCGGACAGGCCCGTTTCGGATACGCAGTATTTT. Protein product: CASSSDRPVSDTQYF.

The V and J genes are TRBV5-5 and TRBJ1-1; D remains unclear. There are 15 residues in the CDR3. Germline V CDR1 and CDR2: SGHKS, YYEKEE (reference sequence). The ends were cut back, 1 base at V and 3 bases at J, with 13 bases in the middle. CDR3 in DNA: TGTGCCAGCAGCTTGTCGAGTCTGAGGGACACTGAAGCTTTCTTT. Its translation is CASSLSSLRDTEAFF.

The V gene is TRBV7-9, the J gene TRBJ1-2, with 8 bases aligning to TRBD1. This CDR3 spans 13 amino acids. Trimming removed 8 bases from V and 8 bases from J; junction bases left unmatched: 10. The germline V gene has CDR1 SEHNR and CDR2 FQNEAQ (reference sequence). CDR3: CASSQGARGGYTF. Written as DNA, the CDR3 is TGTGCCAGCTCCCAGGGGGCGCGAGGAGGCTACACCTTC.

This clone was seen a single time. DNA for the CDR3: TGTGCCAGCAGCGTAGGGCGGACAACTGAAGCTTTCTTT. This translates into CASSVGRTTEAFF. This rearrangement joins TRBV9 to TRBJ1-1, with D maybe TRBD1 (5 bases). CDR1 is SGDLS and CDR2 is YYNGEE in the germline V gene. Trimming removed 0 bases from V and 5 bases from J, with 8 bases in between. This CDR3 is built from 13 residues. Complete variable domain (other parts from reference TRBV9 and TRBJ1-1): DSGVTQTPKHLITATGQRVTLRCSPRSGDLSVYWYQQSLDQGLQFLIQYYNGEERAKGNILERFSAQQFPDLHSELNLSSLELGDSALYFCASSVGRTTEAFFGQGTRLTVV.

This chain uses TRBV18 with TRBJ1-6; D is unclear. The CDR3 covers 13 residues. The ends were cut back, 6 bases at V and 7 bases at J, with 10 bases in the middle. The germline V gene encodes CDR1 KGHSH and CDR2 LQKENI. The chain's CDR3 is CASSGDGNSPLHF. DNA of the CDR3: TGTGCCAGCTCCGGAGACGGAAATTCACCCCTCCACTTT.

This clone occurred once. V and J are TRBV4-3 and TRBJ1-2; D gene uncertain. Trimming pared 0 bases from V and 6 bases from J, leaving 14 bases between. The V gene's germline CDR1 is LGHNA and CDR2 YSLEER. This CDR3 is built from 15 residues. DNA of the CDR3: TGCGCCAGCAGCCAAGAGGCCTTCCGGGAGAATGGCTACACCTTC. This translates into CASSQEAFRENGYTF.

This clone was detected once. V gene TRBV5-5 combines with J gene TRBJ1-1; TRBD1 is a possible D gene (6 bases). The CDR3 totals 15 residues. Germline CDR1 SGHKS, CDR2 YYEKEE (reference sequence). Trimming took 3 bases from V and 5 from J, leaving 17 bases between them. The CDR3 region is CASSSYGRGATEAFF. As DNA, the CDR3 is TGTGCCAGCAGCTCCTACGGTCGGGGGGCAACTGAAGCTTTCTTT.

This chain connects TRBV28 to TRBJ1-5; TRBD1 matches 8 bases. The V segment lost 6 bases and the J segment 3 bases; nucleotides outside the gene matches: 19. The CDR3 length is 19 residues. From germline, CDR1 is MDHEN and CDR2 SYDVKM. In DNA form, the CDR3 reads TGTGCCAGCAGGGGAGGAGGGGTTGACAGGGGAAGGTCCAATCAGCCCCAGCATTTT. This gives the protein CASRGGGVDRGRSNQPQHF.

In DNA form, the CDR3 reads TGCAGCGTTGAACTTATAGCGGGGGTCACCTACAATGAGCAGTTCTTC. Protein product: CSVELIAGVTYNEQFF. This rearrangement joins TRBV29-1 to TRBJ2-1, with 9 positions matching TRBD2. Germline lookup yields CDR1 SQVTM and CDR2 ANQGSEA. The CDR3 covers 16 residues. Trimming removed 2 bases from V and 2 bases from J; junction bases left unmatched: 7.

This CDR3 is CASSVDRGPGNTIYF. The CDR3, as DNA: TGTGCCAGCAGCGTCGACAGGGGGCCTGGAAACACCATATATTTT. This chain joins TRBV9 and TRBJ1-3; 10 bases map to TRBD1. The V gene end was trimmed by 2 bases and the J gene end by 2 bases; junction bases not matched to a gene: 1. The CDR3 runs 15 residues. The germline gives CDR1 SGDLS, CDR2 YYNGEE.

V and J are TRBV2 and TRBJ1-6; 8 bases map to TRBD1. V lost 3 bases, J lost 10 bases, and 14 bases stayed unmatched. CDR3 length: 17 amino acids. Looked up from germline, CDR1 is SNHLY and CDR2 is FYNNEI. Here the CDR3 reads CASSEAGGGRGGSPLHF. The CDR3 coding sequence is TGTGCCAGCAGTGAGGCAGGGGGCGGAAGAGGAGGATCACCCCTCCACTTT.